This entry lists 24 T cell receptor beta chains sequenced from one sample in a study of blood T cell repertoires in COVID-19. The method was immunoSEQ multiplex PCR; TCRdb's version includes in-frame clones alone and lacks a portion of them. The sample records 130,000 or so clones, 86% being singletons. What was sequenced was peripheral blood. These receptor sequences come from a woman aged 70-85 years with COVID-19, enrolled during active disease.

The rearrangement uses TRBV7-9 and TRBJ1-2; D is unresolved. V was pared by 0 bases and J by 7 bases, with 15 bases between. The CDR3 is 15 amino acids. Germline CDR1 reads SEHNR; CDR2 reads FQNEAQ (reference sequence). In DNA, the CDR3 is TGTGCCAGCAGCTTAGCCCGAGGAGGTGTTGCTGGCTACACCTTC. Its translation: CASSLARGGVAGYTF.

V is TRBV5-6 and J is TRBJ2-1, with D possibly TRBD2 on 6 matching bases. Between the trimmed V and J ends, which lost 0 bases and 10 bases, there was a span of 14 bases. Germline V gene data show CDR1 as SGHDT and CDR2 as YYEEEE. CDR3 length: 14 amino acids. The DNA for the CDR3 is TGTGCCAGCAGCTTGGTACCGCGGGACTGGGAGCAGTTCTTC. As protein: CASSLVPRDWEQFF.

This CDR3 reads CASSLVPTGISPLHF. The CDR3 DNA reads as TGTGCCAGCAGCTTAGTCCCGACAGGGATTTCACCCCTCCACTTT. The chain couples TRBV7-8 to TRBJ1-6; 7 bases align to TRBD1. Germline trimming cut 1 base from V and 9 bases from J; bases unmatched to any gene: 6. CDR1 and CDR2 from the germline V gene are SGHVS and FQNEAQ. This CDR3 has 15 residues.

This clone was found a few times. CDR3 nucleotide sequence: TGTGCCAGCAGTTACTCGAACAGCCCAGGGAATCAGCCCCAGCATTTT. As protein: CASSYSNSPGNQPQHF. The chain combines TRBV6-5 with TRBJ1-5, with D tentatively TRBD1 (5 bases). The germline CDR1 and CDR2 sequences are MNHEY and SVGAGI. Deletions cut 0 bases from V and 4 bases from J, with 13 bases between. The CDR3 is made up of 16 amino acids.

J is TRBJ1-5 and V is TRBV5-8; TRBD1 aligns across 10 bases. CDR1 and CDR2 from the germline V gene are SGHTS and YDEGEE. CDR3 length: 17 amino acids. V was clipped by 4 bases and J by 11 bases; unmatched bases: 18. The CDR3 here is CASSDFTGTGDSSAQHF. In DNA, the CDR3 is TGTGCCAGCAGCGATTTTACCGGGACAGGGGACTCTTCAGCCCAGCATTTT.

The chain combines TRBV27 with TRBJ2-3, with D possibly being TRBD2 (6 bases). V lost 2 bases to trimming and J lost 2 bases, with 17 bases between them. CDR1 and CDR2 (germline): MNHEY, SMNVEV (reference sequence). The CDR3 extends over 17 amino acids. The CDR3 nucleotides read TGTGCCAGCAGTTTAAAAGTCGGGCGGGGTAACACAGATACGCAGTATTTT. The encoded protein is CASSLKVGRGNTDTQYF.

This chain links TRBV29-1 with TRBJ1-1; D possibly corresponds to TRBD1 (5 bases). CDR3 length: 12 amino acids. V was pared by 6 bases and J by 5 bases, with 13 bases between. Per germline, CDR1 SQVTM and CDR2 ANQGSEA. CDR3 residues: CSVCREGTEAFF. CDR3 nucleotide sequence: TGCAGCGTCTGCAGGGAGGGAACTGAAGCTTTCTTT.

The rearrangement links TRBV5-6 to TRBJ1-2; D not certain. CDR3 length: 13 residues. V was trimmed by 0 bases and J by 7 bases, leaving 10 bases between them. Germline V gene sequence: CDR1 SGHDT, CDR2 YYEEEE. The CDR3 loop is CASSLVVVGGYTF. In DNA, the CDR3 is TGTGCCAGCAGCTTGGTAGTTGTTGGTGGCTACACCTTC. Supplemented by reference TRBV5-6 and TRBJ1-2, the full variable domain reads DAGVTQSPTHLIKTRGQQVTLRCSPKSGHDTVSWYQQALGQGPQFIFQYYEEEERQRGNFPDRFSGHQFPNYSSELNVNALLLGDSALYLCASSLVVVGGYTFGSGTRLTVV.

This chain links TRBV5-1 with TRBJ1-2; no definite D call. Germline values: CDR1 SGHRS, CDR2 YFSETQ. Trimming left V 4 bases short and J 4 bases short, with 8 bases between. There are 12 residues in the CDR3. CDR3 amino acids: CASSPDIYGYTF. The CDR3 DNA reads as TGCGCCAGCAGCCCAGACATCTATGGCTACACCTTC.

The chain couples TRBV5-5 to TRBJ2-3; D is possibly TRBD2 (5 bases). The germline V and J ends were trimmed by 0 bases and 0 bases, with 11 bases remaining between them. Germline V gene sequence: CDR1 SGHKS, CDR2 YYEKEE (reference sequence). CDR3 size: 16 residues. CDR3 nucleotides: TGTGCCAGCAGCTTGGTCCTAGCTGCTAGCACAGATACGCAGTATTTT. This translates into CASSLVLAASTDTQYF.

The chain recombines TRBV7-2 with TRBJ1-1, with D possibly matching TRBD1 (5 bases). V was pared by 1 base and J by 5 bases, with 14 bases between. The V gene's germline CDR1 is SGHTA and CDR2 FQGNSA. This CDR3 is 15 amino acids long. CDR3 loop: CASSLVGRGSTEAFF. The DNA for the CDR3 is TGTGCCAGCAGCTTAGTAGGGAGGGGCTCGACTGAAGCTTTCTTT.

V is TRBV30 and J is TRBJ2-7, with D perhaps matching TRBD2 (6 bases). This CDR3 is 11 amino acids long. Germline-derived CDR1 and CDR2 are GTSNPN and SVGIG (reference sequence). V dropped 3 bases and J dropped 11 bases, with 14 bases sitting between them. The CDR3 DNA sequence: TGTGCCTGGAGCCGCCCCGGGGAGGAGTACTTC. Translated: CAWSRPGEEYF. Drawing the rest from reference TRBV30 and TRBJ2-7, the complete variable domain is SQTIHQWPATLVQPVGSPLSLECTVEGTSNPNLYWYRQAAGRGLQLLFYSVGIGQISSEVPQNLSASRPQDRQFILSSKKLLLSDSGFYLCAWSRPGEEYFGPGTRLTVT.

The rearrangement uses TRBV27 and TRBJ2-3; TRBD2 matches at 9 bases. Losses at the gene ends were 2 bases for V and 4 bases for J; bases not matched to a gene: 4. The CDR3 spans 15 residues. Germline loops: CDR1 MNHEY, CDR2 SMNVEV (reference sequence). CDR3 protein: CASSLAGGLADTQYF. The CDR3 nucleotides read TGTGCCAGCAGTTTAGCGGGGGGGCTGGCAGATACGCAGTATTTT.

This chain joins TRBV6-5 and TRBJ2-2; the match to TRBD1 covers 9 bases. The V gene's germline CDR1 is MNHEY and CDR2 SVGAGI. The V segment lost 6 bases and the J segment 7 bases; nucleotides outside the gene matches: 6. CDR3 length: 14 residues. The CDR3 region is CASSRDREFGELFF. The CDR3 nucleotides read TGTGCCAGCAGCCGGGACAGGGAGTTCGGGGAGCTGTTTTTT.

The chain links TRBV5-1 to TRBJ1-6; the D is unclear. V shed 0 bases and J shed 7 bases, with 14 bases lying between them. Germline V lookup: CDR1 SGHRS, CDR2 YFSETQ. The CDR3 is 16 amino acids. The CDR3 region has the DNA TGCGCCAGCAGCTTGGAGTCCTCCTCGCGGAATTCACCCCTCCACTTT. Protein: CASSLESSSRNSPLHF.

V gene TRBV28 combines with J gene TRBJ2-3; 8 bases align to TRBD1. This CDR3 is built from 16 residues. From germline, CDR1 is MDHEN and CDR2 SYDVKM. J lost 7 bases, V lost 5 bases, and 14 bases had no gene match. The CDR3 region has the DNA TGTGCCAGCAGTCCGCCTCGTTGGACAGGGCTTAATACGCAGTATTTT. It is translated as CASSPPRWTGLNTQYF. The variable domain in full, with the rest retrieved from reference TRBV28 and TRBJ2-3, is DVKVTQSSRYLVKRTGEKVFLECVQDMDHENMFWYRQDPGLGLRLIYFSYDVKMKEKGDIPEGYSVSREKKERFSLILESASTNQTSMYLCASSPPRWTGLNTQYFGPGTRLTVL.

The chain recombines TRBV30 with TRBJ1-2, with a weak D call TRBD1 (6 bases). Looked up from germline, CDR1 is GTSNPN and CDR2 is SVGIG (reference sequence). This CDR3 region has 14 residues. The ends were cut back, 3 bases at V and 2 bases at J, with 13 bases in the middle. The CDR3 loop reads CAWSASTGNYGYTF. The CDR3 DNA follows: TGTGCCTGGAGCGCCTCGACAGGAAACTATGGCTACACCTTC.

The chain combines TRBV28 with TRBJ1-1; tentative D call: TRBD1 (5 bases). Germline CDR1 is MDHEN and CDR2 is SYDVKM. Trimming left V 5 bases short and J 5 bases short, with 12 bases between. CDR3 length: 13 residues. The DNA for the CDR3 is TGTGCCAGCAGTCGCCCCAGGGAAACTGAAGCTTTCTTT. Translating gives CASSRPRETEAFF. Drawing the rest from reference TRBV28 and TRBJ1-1, the complete variable domain is DVKVTQSSRYLVKRTGEKVFLECVQDMDHENMFWYRQDPGLGLRLIYFSYDVKMKEKGDIPEGYSVSREKKERFSLILESASTNQTSMYLCASSRPRETEAFFGQGTRLTVV.

This rearrangement joins TRBV5-1 to TRBJ2-1; 7 nucleotides line up with TRBD1. The CDR3 has 13 amino acids. The V gene end was trimmed by 4 bases and the J gene end by 5 bases; junction bases not matched to a gene: 3. Germline CDR1 and CDR2: SGHRS and YFSETQ. CDR3 region: CASSPGTDNEQFF. The CDR3 DNA sequence: TGCGCCAGCAGCCCCGGGACAGACAATGAGCAGTTCTTC.

V usage is TRBV6-5 and J usage is TRBJ2-7, with D perhaps matching TRBD2 (7 bases). The CDR3 runs 14 residues. The V and J ends lost 6 bases and 4 bases respectively, with 16 bases between them. Germline loops: CDR1 MNHEY, CDR2 SVGAGI. CDR3 sequence reads: CASRPGGLGYEQYF. Written as DNA, the CDR3 is TGTGCCAGCAGGCCCGGGGGGCTGGGATACGAGCAGTACTTC.

The chain carries TRBV11-2 and TRBJ2-3; 8 bases align to TRBD1. Per germline, CDR1 SGHAT and CDR2 FQNNGV. V shed 4 bases, J shed 3 bases, and the junction held 3 bases outside the gene matches. CDR3 length: 14 amino acids. CDR3 in DNA: TGTGCCAGCAGCTCGACAGGGGCGACAGATACGCAGTATTTT. Its protein is CASSSTGATDTQYF.

This clone was found once. DNA for the CDR3: TGTGCCAGCAGTCTGGGACTAGCGGGGGGGCGATGGTACGAGCAGTACTTC. Protein sequence: CASSLGLAGGRWYEQYF. V and J are TRBV27 and TRBJ2-7, with TRBD2 identical over 16 bases. CDR3 size: 17 residues. The junction had 8 bases not matched to a gene; V was cut back by 5 bases and J by 4 bases. Germline V CDR1 and CDR2: MNHEY, SMNVEV (reference sequence).

This chain links TRBV6-5 with TRBJ2-3; D unresolved. Between the trimmed V and J ends, which lost 2 bases and 1 base, there was a span of 4 bases. The CDR3 loop spans 13 amino acids. In germline, CDR1 is MNHEY, CDR2 SVGAGI. As DNA, the CDR3 is TGTGCCAGCAGTTACCCGGGCACAGATACGCAGTATTTT. It yields the protein CASSYPGTDTQYF.

The V gene is TRBV29-1, the J gene TRBJ2-1; D is perhaps TRBD1 (6 bases). The V end lost 2 bases, the J end lost 2 bases, and 13 bases lay between the germline ends. The length of the CDR3 is 15 residues. Germline V lookup: CDR1 SQVTM, CDR2 ANQGSEA. In nucleotides, the CDR3 is TGCAGCGTTGAACAGGGGAAGATCACCTACAATGAGCAGTTCTTC. Protein sequence: CSVEQGKITYNEQFF.